Listed below are T cell receptor beta chains from one sample, sequenced in a study of CD8 T cells in Susac syndrome. TCRdb processed the immunoSEQ multiplex PCR reads anew with MiXCR; each CDR3 protein has one entry. The repertoire includes about 210,000 distinct CDR3 sequences, roughly 96% of them detected once, and 0.085% to 0.095% sits in the top ten. The sample comprised CD4+ T cells from PBMCs. The receptors derive from a human donor with multiple sclerosis. The CDR3 runs from the conserved cysteine through the conserved F or W. Fields, in order: V gene, clone size, CDR3 length, CDR3 protein. Where a row states a size, it is once, few, many or the class of an expanded clone; other rows omit it.

V: TRBV9
size: .
length: 14
CDR3: CASSVSGENQPQHF

V: TRBV12-3/TRBV12-4
size: .
length: 16
CDR3: CASRPQGTGSNQPQHF

V: TRBV12-3/TRBV12-4
size: once
length: 13
CDR3: CASSFRAFDEQYF

V: TRBV28
size: .
length: 15
CDR3: CASSLGGTRDYGYTF

V: TRBV13
size: few
length: 13
CDR3: CASSWTAHNEQFF

V: TRBV3-1
size: once
length: 14
CDR3: CASSGTSGKNIQYF

V: TRBV4-2
size: .
length: 16
CDR3: CASSQVRVATNEKLFF

V: TRBV20-1
size: .
length: 13
CDR3: CSARWTENTEAFF

V: TRBV20-1
size: .
length: 13
CDR3: CSALTGTGNTIYF

V: TRBV5-1
size: .
length: 14
CDR3: CASSLGSGNQPQHF

V: TRBV20-1
size: once
length: 17
CDR3: CSARDSGRFANSQPQHF

V: TRBV7-9
size: .
length: 12
CDR3: CASSYRDHEQFF

V: TRBV29-1
size: .
length: 14
CDR3: CSVAGAGSNQPQHF

V: TRBV6-6
size: .
length: 16
CDR3: CASSYGFGTMNTEAFF

V: TRBV29-1
size: .
length: 11
CDR3: CSVLRADTQYF

V: TRBV11-2
size: .
length: 16
CDR3: CASSWTSGGHTDTQYF